The entry below describes one T cell receptor (beta chain). The data were obtained in a study of neurological immune-mediated disorders. From the 5' RACE reads, TCRdb called clonotypes with MiXCR, one entry per CDR3 protein. The top ten clones hold roughly 23% of a sample with around 17,000 distinct CDR3 sequences, roughly a fifth of them seen once. Germline V gene lookup returns CDR1 LNHNV and CDR2 YYDKDF (reference sequence). The CDR3 extends over 15 amino acids. Trimming at V came to 6 bases and at J to 10 bases, leaving 10 bases not matched to a gene. The material sequenced was PBMCs. This rearrangement joins TRBV15 to TRBJ2-1, with 12 bases aligning to TRBD2. This TCR derives from a man aged 45-65 years in good health. CDR3 protein: CATSSSGRALAEQFF. The CDR3 DNA reads as TGTGCCACCAGTTCTAGCGGGAGGGCCCTCGCCGAGCAGTTCTTC.